This entry describes one TCR beta chain. Its antigen is not known. V was cut by 0 bases and J by 0 bases, with 10 bases left in between. Germline CDR1 SNHLY, CDR2 FYNNEI. CDR3 size: 16 residues. The sample belongs to a study of cytomegalovirus exposure and HLA in healthy donors. Whole-study findings and limits: For most TCR sequences rarity was the rule, although some public TCRs occurred in many donors.

Amplification used 60 Vbeta primers and 13 Jbeta primers. The method was immunoSEQ multiplex PCR; TCRdb's version includes in-frame clones alone and lacks a portion of them. This table has more than 130,000 clones, roughly 78% appearing once. Input material: PBMCs. The clonotype originates from a man aged 30 to 39 in good health and CMV-seronegative. The chain uses TRBV2 and TRBJ2-3; D gene unclear. CDR3 region: CASSEARLASTDTQYF. DNA of the CDR3: TGTGCCAGCAGTGAAGCCCGATTAGCTAGCACAGATACGCAGTATTTT.